These 18 T cell receptor beta chains were all obtained from the same sample, sequenced in a study of human T cells and chemical hapten exposure. Stated time point: pre-sensitization, week 0. Treatment of the sample: therapeutic diphenylcyclopropenone sensitization with weekly scalp DPC. Each CDR3 protein is one row after TCRdb ran MiXCR on the RACE reads. The sample records approximately 79,000 distinct CDR3 sequences, around 7.9% being singletons. Source: whole blood, taken in connection with sensitization to the hapten diphenylcyclopropenone (DPC). These receptors were obtained from a man aged 35-49 years with alopecia areata. Some clones in this sample may be carry-over from other donors' samples.

This clonotype was seen a few times. The chain joins TRBV6-2 or TRBV6-3 to TRBJ2-7; 11 nucleotides agree with TRBD2. Losses at the gene ends were 5 bases for V and 0 bases for J; bases not matched to a gene: 0. CDR1 and CDR2 (germline): MNHEY, SVGEGT. The CDR3 runs to 14 residues. The CDR3 DNA reads TGTGCCAGCAGTACTAGCGGGAGCTCCTACGAGCAGTACGTC. It specifies CASSTSGSSYEQYV.

The chain uses TRBV29-1 and TRBJ2-6; 9 bases fit TRBD1. The CDR3 sequence is 19 residues long. V shed 0 bases, J shed 1 base, and the junction held 10 bases outside the gene matches. The germline gives CDR1 SQVTM, CDR2 ANQGSEA. Here the CDR3 DNA reads TGCAGCGTTGAAGACCACAGGGGGCCAGGGATTTCTGGGGCCAACGTCCTGACTTTC. Translation: CSVEDHRGPGISGANVLTF.

This clonotype was detected many times. The chain couples TRBV4-3 to TRBJ1-4; 8 bases are a match to TRBD1. CDR1 and CDR2 from the germline V gene are LGHNA and YSLEER. After removal of 2 bases from V and 4 bases from J, the junction contained 3 bases not matched to a gene. CDR3 length equals 15 residues. CDR3 in DNA: TGCGCCAGCAGCCAAACGACAGGGGTTAATGAAAAACTGTTTTTT. Translated: CASSQTTGVNEKLFF.

This clonotype was picked up many times. The rearrangement joins TRBV9 to TRBJ2-1, with D maybe TRBD1 (5 bases). The CDR3 has 15 residues. Germline-derived CDR1 and CDR2 are SGDLS and YYNGEE. The ends were cut back, 2 bases at V and 5 bases at J, with 14 bases in the middle. In DNA form, the CDR3 reads TGTGCCAGCAGCGTTTCTGCACAGGAAAACAATGAGCAGTTCTTC. It encodes CASSVSAQENNEQFF.

The chain carries TRBV6-5 and TRBJ2-7, with D hard to call. This CDR3 is 13 amino acids long. V was trimmed by 2 bases and J by 7 bases, leaving 12 bases between them. The germline CDR1 and CDR2 sequences are MNHEY and SVGAGI. The CDR3 DNA follows: TGTGCCAGCAGTTACACCGGATACGGGGAGCAGTACTTC. Its translation: CASSYTGYGEQYF.

This clonotype appeared many times. The CDR3: CASSLEGGNMNTEAFF. The DNA for the CDR3 is TGTGCCAGCAGCTTAGAGGGGGGCAACATGAACACTGAAGCTTTCTTT. The genes are TRBV7-6 and TRBJ1-1; TRBD1 is a possible D gene (6 bases). From germline, CDR1 is SGHVS and CDR2 FNYEAQ. This CDR3 region has 16 residues. Trimming removed 1 base from V and 0 bases from J, with 12 bases in between.

The rearrangement links TRBV29-1 to TRBJ2-7; 8 positions match TRBD1. V dropped 4 bases and J dropped 5; count of bases not matched to a gene: 7. CDR1 SQVTM and CDR2 ANQGSEA come from the germline V gene. The CDR3 covers 13 residues. CDR3 in DNA: TGCAGCGTTGGGAGACAGGGGTCCCACGAGCAGTACTTC. It codes for CSVGRQGSHEQYF.

In its sample, this clonotype was seen many times. The chain carries TRBV20-1 and TRBJ2-2; D possibly corresponds to TRBD1 (5 bases). CDR3 length: 16 amino acids. V gave up 6 bases and J gave up 3 bases, with 20 bases separating them. The germline CDR1 and CDR2 sequences are DFQATT and SNEGSKA (reference sequence). As DNA, the CDR3 is TGCAGTGCCAAACTCTATGGGGCTACTTACACCGGGGAGCTGTTTTTT. Its protein product is CSAKLYGATYTGELFF.

This clonotype showed up many times. The chain recombines TRBV4-3 with TRBJ2-7; no reliable D call. There are 18 residues in the CDR3. Deletions cut 3 bases from V and 4 bases from J, with 25 bases between. The germline V gene encodes CDR1 LGHNA and CDR2 YSLEER. The CDR3 region is CASSHLSFGRTRIYEQYV. CDR3 nucleotide sequence: TGCGCCAGCAGCCACCTCTCATTCGGGCGTACGAGGATTTACGAGCAGTACGTC.

As to this clonotype: Given a much more abundant clone one base away, this may be a read error. The genes are TRBV4-1 and TRBJ2-7; 8 positions match TRBD1. This CDR3 is 17 amino acids long. Germline CDR1 reads MGHRA; CDR2 reads YSYEKL. The CDR3 DNA is TGCGCCGGCAGCCAAGAAGCTGGACAGGGAAGAATCTACGAGCAGTACGTC. It is translated as CAGSQEAGQGRIYEQYV.

The V and J genes are TRBV7-2 and TRBJ2-5; 10 bases are shared with TRBD1. The CDR3 has 14 residues. J lost 4 bases, V lost 3 bases, and 2 bases had no gene match. Germline values: CDR1 SGHTA, CDR2 FQGNSA. The CDR3 reads CASSFDRGRETQYF. The CDR3 region has the DNA TGTGCCAGCAGCTTCGACAGGGGGCGAGAGACCCAGTACTTC.

This clonotype turned up a few times. The chain links TRBV14 to TRBJ1-6, with D unresolved. The CDR3 is 15 amino acids. From germline, CDR1 is SGHDN and CDR2 FVKESK. V was clipped by 2 bases and J by 5 bases, with 10 bases between them. In DNA form, the CDR3 reads TGTGCCAGCAGCCAAAGGGAGGGTCATAATTCACCCCTCCACTTT. Its protein is CASSQREGHNSPLHF.

This clonotype was seen ten or more times. V usage is TRBV10-3 and J usage is TRBJ1-4, with D uncertain. The V and J ends lost 6 bases and 8 bases respectively, with 10 bases between them. The CDR3 has 12 amino acids. Germline values: CDR1 ENHRY, CDR2 SYGVKD. The DNA of the CDR3 is TGTGCCATCAGCGGATCGGACGAAAAACTGTTTTTT. This translates into CAISGSDEKLFF.

This clonotype was detected only a few times. This sequence joins TRBV25-1 and TRBJ2-3; 11 nucleotides agree with TRBD2. The CDR3 totals 17 residues. The trim removed 7 bases at V and 2 bases at J, leaving 11 bases unmatched. Germline V gene data show CDR1 as MGHDK and CDR2 as SYGVNS. CDR3 protein: CASTYQGTSGFTDTQYF. CDR3 sequence (DNA): TGTGCCAGCACCTATCAAGGGACTAGCGGATTCACAGATACGCAGTATTTT.

This clonotype was seen a handful of times. The V call is TRBV19, the J call TRBJ2-1; 10 bases match TRBD1. Germline V gene lookup returns CDR1 LNHDA and CDR2 SQIVND (reference sequence). Trimming at V came to 6 bases and at J to 6 bases, leaving 14 bases not matched to a gene. The CDR3 length is 17 residues. The CDR3 is CASRERRTGGGTNEQFF. The CDR3 coding sequence is TGTGCCAGTAGGGAACGACGGACAGGGGGGGGAACCAATGAGCAGTTCTTC. Together with reference TRBV19 and TRBJ2-1, the CDR3 gives the full variable domain: DGGITQSPKYLFRKEGQNVTLSCEQNLNHDAMYWYRQDPGQGLRLIYYSQIVNDFQKGDIAEGYSVSREKKESFPLTVTSAQKNPTAFYLCASRERRTGGGTNEQFFGPGTRLTVL.

This sequence joins TRBV2 and TRBJ1-1; 9 bases fit TRBD1. Germline trimming cut 6 bases from V and 0 bases from J; bases unmatched to any gene: 5. This CDR3 is 15 amino acids long. Per the germline V gene, CDR1 is SNHLY and CDR2 is FYNNEI. CDR3 sequence reads: CASSQQGAVNTEAFF. CDR3 coding DNA: TGTGCCAGCAGCCAACAGGGGGCCGTGAACACTGAAGCTTTCTTT.

This clonotype was counted at least ten times. The chain has TRBV6-5 and TRBJ2-5, with 7 bases that match TRBD1. The ends lost 6 bases at V and 3 bases at J; junction bases unmatched: 4. The CDR3 length is 13 residues. Germline CDR1 MNHEY, CDR2 SVGAGI. CDR3 sequence reads: CASRDRLKETQYF. In DNA form, the CDR3 reads TGTGCCAGCAGGGACAGGTTAAAAGAGACCCAGTACTTC.

In this sample, this clonotype turned up many times. The chain recombines TRBV29-1 with TRBJ1-1; TRBD1 is a possible D gene (6 bases). Germline loops: CDR1 SQVTM, CDR2 ANQGSEA. The CDR3 is 15 residues long. Trimming took off 4 bases at V and 4 bases at J, with 19 bases between the two ends. DNA for the CDR3: TGCAGCGTTGTATTTTTGGGGGCGAGGAGCACTGAAGCTTTCTTT. Translating gives CSVVFLGARSTEAFF.